A selection of T cell receptor beta chains follows, all from one sample in a study of blood T cell repertoires in COVID-19. The method was immunoSEQ multiplex PCR; TCRdb's version includes in-frame clones alone and lacks a portion of them. The repertoire holds 450,000 to 500,000 clones, with 75% to 90% as singletons. Sequencing was carried out using peripheral blood. The receptors stem from a human donor in a cohort sampled during active COVID-19. CDR3s include the opening cysteine and the closing phenylalanine or tryptophan. D genes are given only for firm matches. Some rows have no size entry. The others give once, few or many, or a class for an expanded clone.

j_call clone_size d_call v_call cdr3_aa cdr3_nt
TRBJ2-3 - - TRBV18 CASSPKSQGTDTQYF TGTGCCAGCTCACCAAAGTCTCAGGGTACAGATACGCAGTATTTT
TRBJ1-5 - - TRBV5-1 CASSPAVNQPQHF TGCGCCAGCAGCCCGGCGGTGAATCAGCCCCAGCATTTT
TRBJ2-7 - - TRBV7-3 CASSSDRLGEQYF TGTGCCAGCAGCTCGGACAGACTGGGGGAGCAGTACTTC
TRBJ2-1 once TRBD2 TRBV19 CASSMESGTNYNEQFF TGTGCCAGTAGTATGGAAAGCGGGACGAACTACAATGAGCAGTTCTTC
TRBJ2-1 - - TRBV28 CASSLSGGSYNEQFF TGTGCCAGCAGTTTATCGGGTGGGAGCTACAATGAGCAGTTCTTC
TRBJ2-2 - - TRBV5-5 CASSLNKGMGTGELFF TGTGCCAGCAGCTTAAATAAGGGGATGGGCACCGGGGAGCTGTTTTTT
TRBJ2-5 - TRBD1 TRBV3-1/TRBV3-2 CASSQDINRGLQETQYF TGTGCCAGCAGCCAAGATATTAACAGGGGGCTCCAAGAGACCCAGTACTTC
TRBJ2-5 - TRBD1 TRBV5-6 CASSPTGGQETQYF TGTGCCAGCAGCCCGACAGGGGGACAAGAGACCCAGTACTTC
TRBJ1-1 - - TRBV28 CASSFSLMNTEAFF TGTGCCAGCAGTTTTTCTCTAATGAACACTGAAGCTTTCTTT
TRBJ2-5 - - TRBV25-1 CASSEAGAIGETQYF TGTGCCAGCAGTGAAGCGGGGGCCATTGGTGAGACCCAGTACTTC
TRBJ1-5 - - TRBV7-9 CASSLVSGTWGDNNQPQHF TGTGCCAGCAGCTTAGTCTCCGGGACATGGGGCGATAACAATCAGCCCCAGCATTTT
TRBJ2-1 - TRBD2 TRBV5-4 CASSFHSGREYNEQFF TGTGCCAGCAGCTTCCATAGCGGGAGAGAATACAATGAGCAGTTCTTC
TRBJ1-5 few - TRBV27 CASSLVGLVQPQHF TGTGCCAGCAGTTTAGTCGGACTAGTACAGCCCCAGCATTTT
TRBJ1-4 - - TRBV2 CASSIAGLSNEKLFF TGTGCCAGCAGTATAGCAGGGTTATCTAATGAAAAACTGTTTTTT
TRBJ2-1 few TRBD2 TRBV25-1 CASSDVGGGSYNEQFF TGTGCCAGCAGTGATGTTGGCGGGGGATCCTACAATGAGCAGTTCTTC
TRBJ1-1 - - TRBV10-1 CASSGGFGGSNTEAFF TGCGCCAGCAGTGGGGGCTTTGGGGGCTCGAACACTGAAGCTTTCTTT
TRBJ2-7 - - TRBV29-1 CSVEGLGNSYEQYF TGCAGCGTTGAGGGACTCGGGAACTCCTACGAGCAGTACTTC
TRBJ1-2 - TRBD1 TRBV5-5 CASSYGTGVQYGYTF TGTGCCAGCAGCTACGGGACAGGGGTCCAATATGGCTACACCTTC
TRBJ2-3 once TRBD1 TRBV28 CASRRGRDTQYF TGTGCCAGCAGGAGGGGGCGAGATACGCAGTATTTT
TRBJ1-3 - - TRBV6-5 CASSYSGKGNTIYF TGTGCCAGCAGTTACTCGGGCAAGGGAAACACCATATATTTT
TRBJ2-3 - - TRBV11-2 CASSPLEKTSTDTQYF TGTGCCAGCAGCCCCTTGGAAAAGACTAGCACAGATACGCAGTATTTT
TRBJ2-7 - TRBD1 TRBV28 CASSPPTGLSHEQYF TGTGCCAGCAGTCCCCCGACAGGGTTGTCCCACGAGCAGTACTTC
TRBJ2-7 - TRBD2 TRBV13 CASSRSGRVSYEQYF TGTGCCAGCAGCCGAAGCGGGAGGGTCTCCTACGAGCAGTACTTC
TRBJ1-2 - TRBD1 TRBV7-2 CASSRTGISGGYTF TGTGCCAGCAGCCGGACAGGAATATCGGGTGGCTACACCTTC
TRBJ1-2 - - TRBV18 CASSLGQTDGYTF TGTGCCAGCTCCCTAGGACAGACAGATGGCTACACCTTC
TRBJ2-7 - - TRBV30 CAWSVQGYGEQYF TGTGCCTGGAGTGTACAGGGATATGGCGAGCAGTACTTC
TRBJ2-3 - TRBD2 TRBV24-1 CATSDFGPSGEDTQYF TGTGCCACCAGTGATTTTGGGCCTAGCGGGGAAGATACGCAGTATTTT
TRBJ2-5 - TRBD1 TRBV24-1 CATSDPGQQETQYF TGTGCCACCAGTGATCCGGGACAGCAAGAGACCCAGTACTTC
TRBJ1-1 few TRBD1 TRBV6-5 CASSYFLGQGNTEAFF TGTGCCAGCAGTTACTTCCTTGGACAGGGGAACACTGAAGCTTTCTTT
TRBJ2-1 once TRBD2 TRBV2 CASRRLAGSYNEQFF TGTGCCAGCAGGAGACTAGCGGGTTCCTACAATGAGCAGTTCTTC
TRBJ1-2 - TRBD1 TRBV19 CASSDRAYGYTF TGTGCCAGTTCAGACAGGGCCTATGGCTACACCTTC
TRBJ2-2 - - TRBV18 CASSPGTLATGELFF TGTGCCAGCTCACCCGGGACACTCGCCACCGGGGAGCTGTTTTTT
TRBJ2-7 - TRBD1 TRBV6-5 CASSYSLGTGAYEQYF TGTGCCAGCAGTTACTCACTCGGGACAGGGGCCTACGAGCAGTACTTC
TRBJ1-1 - - TRBV12-3/TRBV12-4 CASSFSRDTEAFF TGTGCCAGCAGTTTCTCCAGGGACACTGAAGCTTTCTTT
TRBJ2-7 - - TRBV6-6 CASGTGGYEQYF TGTGCCAGCGGTACCGGGGGATACGAGCAGTACTTC
TRBJ2-1 - TRBD2 TRBV24-1 CATSDLMTSGSIGQFF TGTGCCACCAGTGATTTGATGACTAGCGGGAGTATTGGGCAGTTCTTC
TRBJ2-5 - TRBD1 TRBV10-3 CAISGTGGQETQYF TGTGCCATCAGCGGGACAGGGGGCCAAGAGACCCAGTACTTC
TRBJ2-5 - TRBD1 TRBV24-1 CATSESRDRGQETQYF TGTGCCACCAGTGAAAGCCGGGACAGGGGGCAAGAGACCCAGTACTTC
TRBJ2-2 - TRBD1 TRBV28 CASSPWTGGTGELFF TGTGCCAGCAGTCCGTGGACAGGGGGGACCGGGGAGCTGTTTTTT
TRBJ1-1 - TRBD1 TRBV12-3/TRBV12-4 CASSLRGLDEAFF TGTGCCAGCAGTTTAAGGGGGCTCGATGAAGCTTTCTTT
TRBJ2-1 - TRBD2 TRBV7-2 CASSWGLEQFF TGTGCCAGCAGCTGGGGACTAGAGCAGTTCTTC
TRBJ2-5 - TRBD1 TRBV5-6 CASSLGNTGGQETQYF TGTGCCAGCAGCTTGGGCAATACAGGGGGCCAAGAGACCCAGTACTTC
TRBJ2-7 - - TRBV10-3 CAISQRDEQYF TGTGCCATCAGTCAGCGTGACGAGCAGTACTTC
TRBJ1-2 - TRBD1 TRBV19 CASKREDRGHSDYGYTF TGTGCCAGTAAAAGGGAGGACAGGGGGCATAGCGACTATGGCTACACCTTC
TRBJ2-7 - TRBD1 TRBV6-5 CASSYSDARTGGEQYF TGTGCCAGCAGTTACTCTGATGCGAGGACAGGGGGCGAGCAGTACTTC
TRBJ1-2 - - TRBV4-3 CASSQFPGVNYGYTF TGCGCCAGCAGCCAATTCCCGGGAGTTAACTATGGCTACACCTTC
TRBJ1-2 - TRBD1 TRBV4-3 CASSQSPTGGSYGYTF TGCGCCAGCAGCCAATCGCCGACAGGGGGGAGCTATGGCTACACCTTC
TRBJ2-5 - TRBD1 TRBV27 CASSPRTGRETQYF TGTGCCAGCAGTCCTCGGACAGGGAGAGAGACCCAGTACTTC
TRBJ1-3 - TRBD1 TRBV2 CASRQGANTIYF TGTGCCAGCAGACAGGGGGCGAACACCATATATTTT
TRBJ2-2 once TRBD2 TRBV6-5 CASSSSGNTGELFF TGTGCCAGCTCGTCTAGCGGGAACACCGGGGAGCTGTTTTTT
TRBJ2-2 - TRBD2 TRBV29-1 CSVVTSGSGELFF TGCAGCGTTGTGACTAGCGGGAGCGGGGAGCTGTTTTTT